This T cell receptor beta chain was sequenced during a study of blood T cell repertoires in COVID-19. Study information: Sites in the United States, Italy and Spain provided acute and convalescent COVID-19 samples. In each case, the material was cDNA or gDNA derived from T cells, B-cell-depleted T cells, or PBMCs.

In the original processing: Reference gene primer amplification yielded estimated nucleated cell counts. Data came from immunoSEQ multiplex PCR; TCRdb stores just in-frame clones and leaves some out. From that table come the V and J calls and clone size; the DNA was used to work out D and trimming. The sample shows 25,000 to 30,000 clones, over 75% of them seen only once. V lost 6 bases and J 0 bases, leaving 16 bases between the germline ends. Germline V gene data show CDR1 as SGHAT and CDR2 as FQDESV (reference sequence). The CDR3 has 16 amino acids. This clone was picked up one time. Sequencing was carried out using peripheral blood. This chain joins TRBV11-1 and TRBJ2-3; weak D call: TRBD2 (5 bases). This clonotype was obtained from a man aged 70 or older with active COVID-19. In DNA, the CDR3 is TGTGCCAGCAGTACCGGACCGCGGAGGAGCACAGATACGCAGTATTTT. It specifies CASSTGPRRSTDTQYF.